This TCR beta chain was documented in a study of T-cell reconstitution after alpha-beta-depleted transplantation in children. This clonotype came up many times. Its antigen is not known. The CDR3 has 14 amino acids. Trimming removed 2 bases from V and 2 bases from J, with 7 bases in between. Whole-study results and caveats: Surviving recipient T cells and intrathymic progenitors accounted for some patients' high TCRbeta diversity at day 60. Alpha-beta T cells about two months after transplant reportedly derived from several hundred expanded graft clones. At one year after transplant, newly produced T cells mostly accounted for T-cell counts and diversity.

The TCRbeta library incorporated unique molecular identifiers. Each CDR3 protein gets one entry after TCRdb re-called the PCR reads with MiXCR. This sample carries about 230,000 distinct CDR3 sequences, about a tenth of them seen once, and the ten largest clones take 28%. This receptor was obtained from a child less than two years old with acute myeloid leukemia, due to receive a stem cell transplant. This rearrangement joins TRBV12-3 or TRBV12-4 to TRBJ1-5, with D possibly TRBD1 on 6 matching bases. The input for sequencing was PBMCs, taken before TCRalphabeta/CD19-depleted stem cell transplant. In nucleotides, the CDR3 is TGTGCCAGCAGTTTAAGGGGGGGCAATCAGCCCCAGCATTTT. Translated: CASSLRGGNQPQHF.